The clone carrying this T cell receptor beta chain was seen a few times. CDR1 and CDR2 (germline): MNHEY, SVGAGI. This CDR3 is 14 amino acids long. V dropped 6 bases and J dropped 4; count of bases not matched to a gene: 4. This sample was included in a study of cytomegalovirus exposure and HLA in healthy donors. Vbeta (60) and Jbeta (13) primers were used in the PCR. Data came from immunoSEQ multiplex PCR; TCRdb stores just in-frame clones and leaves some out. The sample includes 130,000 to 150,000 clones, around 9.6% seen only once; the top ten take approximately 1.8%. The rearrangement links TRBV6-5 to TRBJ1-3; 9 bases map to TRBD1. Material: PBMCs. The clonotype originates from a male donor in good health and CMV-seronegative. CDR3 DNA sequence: TGTGCCAGCAGGGGACAGGGCGGCGGAAACACCATATATTTT. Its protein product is CASRGQGGGNTIYF.